The entry that follows covers one T cell receptor (beta chain) sequence. This clone's antigen is unknown. Nothing much larger sits one base from this clone, and base qualities are not available. The sample is drawn from a study of patients and donors after allogeneic stem cell transplantation (dated by TCRdb to 2019 to 2021). The library was obtained by RT-PCR. For sequencing, a NextSeq 550 was employed. Using fastp trimming at Q25 and MiXCR clonotype assembly, TCRdb reanalyzed the public sequencing data and kept in-frame beta chains. Duplicate CDR3 protein sequences are folded into a single record with the most common DNA and genes. The sample table lists 800,000 to 1,000,000 distinct CDR3 sequences, about a sixth of them with a count of one. The ten largest make up approximately 5.9% of the sample. According to the germline V gene, CDR1 reads MDHEN and CDR2 reads SYDVKM. From its cysteine to its phenylalanine, the CDR3 spans 15 amino acids. Only the CDR3 region is kept as DNA, spanning 45 bases read in frame from base 1. V drops 5 bases and J drops 7 bases, leaving 18 bases in between.

Rearrangement joined TRBV28 to TRBJ1-5; TRBD1 is a weak D gene call, 6 bases matching. This clonotype originated in a human donor who was either an allogeneic HSCT recipient or a stem cell or donor lymphocyte infusion donor (not recorded which). It is not recorded whose cells these are; they may come from a transplant donor. The sample was blood, either unsorted or a sorted T cell fraction (not recorded which). The DNA is as follows: TGTGCCAGCAGTGGGGGACATTCGCTGGGACAGCCCCAGCATTTT. Translated, this gives CASSGGHSLGQPQHF.